This T cell receptor (beta chain) was found in a study of blood T cell repertoires in COVID-19. Only in-frame clones appear in the TCRdb table, and some are missing; sequencing was by immunoSEQ multiplex PCR. The sample contains a few hundred thousand clones, roughly nine tenths of which appear only once. The CDR3 loop spans 14 amino acids. From germline, CDR1 is SNHLY and CDR2 FYNNEI. V lost 3 bases and J lost 0, with 6 bases in between. On this clone: Different DNA sequences within this sample yield the same CDR3.

This sequence was found in a woman aged 25 to 39 who had recovered from COVID-19. V and J are TRBV2 and TRBJ1-3, with D possibly being TRBD1 (5 bases). Sequenced sample: PBMCs or T cells enriched from blood (not recorded which). In nucleotides, the CDR3 is TGTGCCAGCAGTGAGCAGGGCTCTGGAAACACCATATATTTT. It yields the protein CASSEQGSGNTIYF.